These 19 T cell receptor beta chains came from one sample sequenced in a study of identical twins. TCRdb called the 5' RACE reads again in MiXCR, with one record for every CDR3 protein. This sample has about 690,000 distinct CDR3 sequences, with 6.1% found just once. Input material: naive T cells sorted from blood. All receptors come from a young man in good health.

This clonotype came up many times. The chain employs TRBV5-6 and TRBJ2-2; D ambiguous. Germline CDR1 and CDR2: SGHDT and YYEEEE. The CDR3 is 15 residues long. Trimming took 6 bases from V and 5 from J, leaving 17 bases between them. This CDR3 is CASTLSRIMTGELFF. As DNA, the CDR3 is TGTGCCAGCACCCTGAGCCGCATCATGACCGGGGAGCTGTTTTTT.

This clonotype was seen at least ten times. The chain employs TRBV29-1 and TRBJ1-2; weak D call: TRBD1 (6 bases). CDR3 length equals 14 residues. CDR1 and CDR2 from the germline V gene are SQVTM and ANQGSEA. V lost 4 bases, J lost 5 bases, and 17 bases lay in between. The CDR3 loop is CSVGARGYGYGYTF. CDR3 nucleotides: TGCAGCGTTGGTGCCAGGGGATACGGGTATGGCTACACCTTC.

This clonotype was seen a few times. V usage is TRBV11-2 and J usage is TRBJ2-2; no clear D gene. The germline CDR1 and CDR2 sequences are SGHAT and FQNNGV. Trimming removed 4 bases from V and 3 bases from J, with 12 bases in between. CDR3 length: 15 amino acids. CDR3 in DNA: TGTGCCAGCAGCTACCACCCGGGCTACACCGGGGAGCTGTTTTTT. This sequence encodes CASSYHPGYTGELFF.

This clonotype was recorded at least ten times. The chain has TRBV12-3 or TRBV12-4 and TRBJ2-1, with D unresolved. This CDR3 region has 13 residues. Trimming took 3 bases from V and 7 from J, leaving 10 bases between them. The CDR3 spells CASSFWQNNEQFF. The CDR3 bases are TGTGCCAGCAGTTTTTGGCAGAATAATGAGCAGTTCTTC.

The table lists this clonotype with many counts. V usage is TRBV20-1 and J usage is TRBJ2-5; TRBD2 is a possible D gene (6 bases). The CDR3 covers 14 residues. Germline CDR1 DFQATT, CDR2 SNEGSKA (reference sequence). The V and J ends lost 6 bases and 1 base respectively, with 15 bases between them. The CDR3 here is CSATGDSSQETQYF. Written as DNA, the CDR3 is TGCAGTGCCACTGGGGACTCGTCCCAAGAGACCCAGTACTTC.

This clonotype was observed at least ten times. The rearrangement joins TRBV7-2 to TRBJ1-1; D perhaps matches TRBD1 (5 bases). CDR3 length equals 14 residues. Germline CDR1 and CDR2: SGHTA and FQGNSA. V lost 5 bases to trimming and J lost 3 bases, with 13 bases between them. The CDR3 is CASSHRQTDTEAFF. The CDR3 DNA sequence: TGTGCCAGCAGCCATAGACAGACGGACACTGAAGCTTTCTTT.

This clonotype was recorded at least ten times. The chain combines TRBV18 with TRBJ2-1; perhaps TRBD1 as D (5 bases). CDR1 and CDR2 from the germline V gene are KGHSH and LQKENI. The CDR3 is 13 residues long. Trimming pared 1 base from V and 8 bases from J, leaving 9 bases between. CDR3: CASSPQGKYEQFF. Written as DNA, the CDR3 is TGTGCCAGCTCACCACAGGGGAAGTATGAGCAGTTCTTC. Based on the CDR3 plus reference TRBV18 and TRBJ2-1, the full variable domain is NAGVMQNPRHLVRRRGQEARLRCSPMKGHSHVYWYRQLPEEGLKFMVYLQKENIIDESGMPKERFSAEFPKEGPSILRIQQVVRGDSAAYFCASSPQGKYEQFFGPGTRLTVL.

This chain uses TRBV14 with TRBJ1-2; no definite D call. Germline V lookup: CDR1 SGHDN, CDR2 FVKESK. This CDR3 is built from 14 residues. V was trimmed by 1 base and J by 7 bases, leaving 13 bases between them. The CDR3: CASSQVQTYRGYTF. CDR3 in DNA: TGTGCCAGCAGCCAAGTCCAGACCTACCGTGGCTACACCTTC. Together with reference TRBV14 and TRBJ1-2, the CDR3 gives the full variable domain: EAGVTQFPSHSVIEKGQTVTLRCDPISGHDNLYWYRRVMGKEIKFLLHFVKESKQDESGMPNNRFLAERTGGTYSTLKVQPAELEDSGVYFCASSQVQTYRGYTFGSGTRLTVV.

Ten or more counts support this clonotype. The chain combines TRBV20-1 with TRBJ1-4; D remains ambiguous. CDR1 and CDR2 (germline): DFQATT, SNEGSKA (reference sequence). Trimming removed 3 bases from V and 7 bases from J, with 6 bases in between. The CDR3 extends over 11 amino acids. CDR3 DNA: TGCAGTGCTAGGACGGGTGAAAAACTGTTTTTT. It encodes CSARTGEKLFF.

The V gene is TRBV27, the J gene TRBJ2-2; D is possibly TRBD1 or TRBD2 (5 bases each). The CDR3 spans 15 residues. Trimming cost V 2 bases and J 9 bases, with 16 bases left between them. Germline CDR1 MNHEY, CDR2 SMNVEV (reference sequence). Written as DNA, the CDR3 is TGTGCCAGCAGTTTAGGTTGGGGGTCTCCCCGGGAGCTGTTTTTT. Its protein product is CASSLGWGSPRELFF.

This clonotype appeared many times. This chain uses TRBV7-6 with TRBJ2-2, with 9 bases that match TRBD2. The CDR3 is made up of 16 amino acids. Looked up from germline, CDR1 is SGHVS and CDR2 is FNYEAQ. Trimming cost V 5 bases and J 1 base; bases outside gene matches: 5. CDR3 sequence: CASSATSGLNTGELFF. CDR3 sequence (DNA): TGTGCCAGCAGCGCAACTAGCGGGTTGAACACCGGGGAGCTGTTTTTT.

CDR3: CAGGRNTEAFF. CDR3 coding DNA: TGTGCAGGGGGTCGGAACACTGAAGCTTTCTTT. The chain links TRBV19 to TRBJ1-1; TRBD1 is a possible D gene (6 bases). CDR1 LNHDA and CDR2 SQIVND come from the germline V gene (reference sequence). CDR3 length: 11 amino acids.

This clonotype was seen ten or more times. The chain combines TRBV6-2 or TRBV6-3 with TRBJ2-3, with D possibly called TRBD1 or TRBD2 (6 bases each). The CDR3 runs 15 residues. Trimming removed 1 base at V and 4 bases at J, with 12 bases between. The V gene's germline CDR1 is MNHEY and CDR2 SVGEGT. CDR3 DNA sequence: TGTGCCAGCAGTTACTTAGGGGGGAGCGCAGATACGCAGTATTTT. Protein product: CASSYLGGSADTQYF.

CDR3 sequence: CASSSTGTGNPYEQYV. The CDR3 DNA follows: TGTGCCAGCAGTTCAACCGGGACAGGGAACCCCTACGAGCAGTACGTC. This chain uses TRBV6-5 with TRBJ2-7; the match to TRBD1 covers 9 bases. Germline V gene lookup returns CDR1 MNHEY and CDR2 SVGAGI. The trim removed 4 bases at V and 2 bases at J, leaving 9 bases unmatched. The length of the CDR3 is 16 residues.

This clonotype was observed a few times. The chain carries TRBV5-6 and TRBJ2-7; perhaps TRBD1 as D (5 bases). CDR1 is SGHDT, CDR2 YYEEEE, per germline. With 0 bases removed from V and 3 bases from J, the gap between germline ends came to 16 bases. The CDR3 is made up of 16 amino acids. CDR3 sequence reads: CASSLGRRARDYEQYF. The CDR3 DNA reads TGTGCCAGCAGCTTGGGCCGCAGGGCCAGGGACTACGAGCAGTACTTC.

This clonotype was found many times. The gene calls are TRBV12-3 or TRBV12-4 and TRBJ1-5; D is unresolved. V was cut by 6 bases and J by 5 bases, with 11 bases left in between. The CDR3 consists of 13 residues. The CDR3 DNA is TGTGCCAGCAGCCAGACACGGGATCAGCCCCAGCATTTT. Translated: CASSQTRDQPQHF.

This clonotype was counted between two and nine times. This chain connects TRBV5-1 to TRBJ1-1, with D unclear. The CDR3 loop spans 12 amino acids. The germline V and J ends were trimmed by 1 base and 4 bases, with 5 bases remaining between them. Germline values: CDR1 SGHRS, CDR2 YFSETQ. CDR3 protein: CASSLKSTEAFF. CDR3 nucleotide sequence: TGCGCCAGCAGCTTGAAGAGCACTGAAGCTTTCTTT.

Points on this clonotype: Compared with germline, one end of the junction differs, possibly owing to a read error. This sequence joins TRBV7-3 and TRBJ2-2; either TRBD1 or TRBD2 may supply D (6 bases each). The CDR3 length is 16 residues. The germline gives CDR1 SGHTA, CDR2 FQGTGA. CDR3 in DNA: TGTGCCAGCAGCTTAGGGGGGCCCCAGAACACCGGGGGGCTGTTTTTT. This translates into CASSLGGPQNTGGLFF.

In this sample, this clonotype turned up many times. This chain links TRBV12-3 or TRBV12-4 with TRBJ1-2; D gene ambiguous. This CDR3 is 13 amino acids long. V was cut by 8 bases and J by 4 bases, with 14 bases left in between. CDR3 nucleotide sequence: TGTGCCAGCGGTACCGCCAAACTCTATGGCTACACCTTC. Translating it yields CASGTAKLYGYTF.